This T cell receptor beta chain was obtained from a study of shared clonotypes between healthy human individuals. Whole-study findings and limits: Investigators expected sequencing depth to affect clonotype sharing among donors.

The donors, healthy adults who were HIV-negative, had experienced no recent acute infections or vaccinations. Trimming left V 2 bases short and J 7 bases short, with 15 bases between. This CDR3 has 15 amino acids. CDR1 SNHLY and CDR2 FYNNEI come from the germline V gene. This clone occurred many times. What it recognizes is unknown. The assay was run at deep level. Original data processing: ImmunoSEQ only sent back junction sequences with no quality scores, so filtering was done differently. Measured with immunoSEQ multiplex PCR; TCRdb has only the in-frame clones, and not every one. V, J and clone size derive from that table, while D and trimming were established from the DNA sequence. The sample holds over 850,000 clones, approximately 80% seen once.

Material: memory CD4+ T cells from PBMCs. Subset: CD45RA-negative fraction. The chain uses TRBV2 and TRBJ1-5; maybe TRBD1 (5 bases). The sequence was obtained from a man aged 18 to 29 in good health. Some clones in this sample may be carry-over from other donors' samples. CDR3 bases: TGTGCCAGCAGTGAAAAGGGGTCGGGCGGCCAGCCCCAGCATTTT. The encoded protein is CASSEKGSGGQPQHF.